These 18 T cell receptor beta chains were sequenced from one sample in a study of T cells in tuberculosis. Clones were read by immunoSEQ multiplex PCR, and TCRdb kept only the in-frame ones, dropping some. Altogether 31,000 or so clones are present, around 86% being singletons, with the ten largest covering roughly 5%. Stated time point: new active TB diagnosis, blood taken before or within 7 days of starting treatment. The input for sequencing was PBMCs, taken at tuberculosis diagnosis. The receptors were sampled from an adult with tuberculosis.

The chain uses TRBV30 and TRBJ2-1; TRBD2 aligns across 8 bases. Trimming cost V 0 bases and J 10 bases; bases outside gene matches: 5. Germline CDR1 reads GTSNPN; CDR2 reads SVGIG (reference sequence). This CDR3 is built from 13 residues. CDR3 nucleotides: TGTGCCTGGAGTGTACATCGGGGGGGAGAGCAGTTCTTC. Translating gives CAWSVHRGGEQFF.

This clone appeared a single time. The chain has TRBV5-4 and TRBJ2-5, with D possibly TRBD1 on 5 matching bases. The CDR3 runs to 15 residues. With 1 base removed from V and 2 bases from J, the gap between germline ends came to 12 bases. Germline V gene data show CDR1 as SGHNT and CDR2 as YYREEE (reference sequence). The CDR3: CASSLKLGQQETQYF. The CDR3 bases are TGTGCCAGCAGCTTGAAGTTGGGGCAGCAAGAGACCCAGTACTTC. The full variable domain, with the rest looked up from reference TRBV5-4 and TRBJ2-5, is ETGVTQSPTHLIKTRGQQVTLRCSSQSGHNTVSWYQQALGQGPQFIFQYYREEENGRGNFPPRFSGLQFPNYSSELNVNALELDDSALYLCASSLKLGQQETQYFGPGTRLLVL.

This clone appeared a few times. The chain combines TRBV11-2 with TRBJ2-2; 8 bases fit TRBD2. Germline lookup yields CDR1 SGHAT and CDR2 FQNNGV. The J segment lost 5 bases and the V segment lost 6 bases, leaving 8 bases of the junction unmatched. This CDR3 is built from 15 residues. CDR3 DNA sequence: TGTGCCAGCAGTGTTAACAGCGGGGGTACCGGGGAGCTGTTTTTT. It encodes CASSVNSGGTGELFF.

This clone occurred a few times. The rearrangement joins TRBV14 to TRBJ1-4; unclear D gene. Trimming pared 1 base from V and 7 bases from J, leaving 7 bases between. This CDR3 has 13 residues. Germline CDR1 and CDR2: SGHDN and FVKESK. Here the CDR3 DNA reads TGTGCCAGCAGCCAAGGGAGGGCTGAAAAACTGTTTTTT. Translation gives CASSQGRAEKLFF.

The chain uses TRBV5-1 and TRBJ2-1, with TRBD1 matching 7 bases. The CDR3 has 15 residues. V trimming: 3 bases; J trimming: 0 bases; junction bases outside the gene matches: 3. Germline-derived CDR1 and CDR2 are SGHRS and YFSETQ. The CDR3 sequence: CASSSTGSSYNEQFF. CDR3 in DNA: TGCGCCAGCAGCTCGACAGGGAGCTCCTACAATGAGCAGTTCTTC.

The chain couples TRBV10-1 to TRBJ2-7, with 9 bases fitting TRBD1. The CDR3 runs 13 residues. With V trimmed by 6 bases and J by 3 bases, 3 bases remained unmatched. Germline V CDR1 and CDR2: WNHNN, SYGVQD (reference sequence). CDR3 DNA sequence: TGCGCCAGCAGCGGGACAGGGAGCTACGAGCAGTACTTC. As protein: CASSGTGSYEQYF.

The chain employs TRBV14 and TRBJ2-3, with 11 bases aligning to TRBD2. Germline lookup yields CDR1 SGHDN and CDR2 FVKESK. Trimming at V came to 4 bases and at J to 0 bases, leaving 0 bases not matched to a gene. The CDR3 has 15 residues. The CDR3 DNA follows: TGTGCCAGCAGCCGACTAGCGGGGAGCACAGATACGCAGTATTTT. This sequence encodes CASSRLAGSTDTQYF.

The chain carries TRBV11-3 and TRBJ2-3; 8 bases fit TRBD1. V was clipped by 5 bases and J by 4 bases; unmatched bases: 5. This CDR3 contains 14 residues. CDR1 is SGHNT and CDR2 is YENEEA in the germline V gene. CDR3 region: CASSPGQGSDTQYF. The CDR3 DNA follows: TGTGCCAGCAGCCCAGGACAGGGTTCAGATACGCAGTATTTT.

This clone has a handful of counts. The gene calls are TRBV5-1 and TRBJ2-3; the D gene is possibly TRBD2 (6 bases). This CDR3 is built from 13 residues. Germline V lookup: CDR1 SGHRS, CDR2 YFSETQ. V lost 7 bases, J lost 2 bases, and 11 bases lay in between. CDR3 in amino acids: CASWAGNTDTQYF. CDR3 nucleotides: TGCGCCAGCTGGGCGGGGAACACAGATACGCAGTATTTT.

This clone was recorded a few times. The V gene is TRBV28, the J gene TRBJ2-7; the D gene is possibly TRBD2 (5 bases). V dropped 10 bases and J dropped 4 bases, with 8 bases sitting between them. The CDR3 runs 10 residues. Germline CDR1 is MDHEN and CDR2 is SYDVKM. CDR3 nucleotides: TGTGCCACCCGGAGGTACGAGCAGTACTTC. This encodes CATRRYEQYF.

V and J are TRBV7-9 and TRBJ2-1, with 9 positions matching TRBD2. This CDR3 comprises 17 residues. Per germline, CDR1 SEHNR and CDR2 FQNEAQ (reference sequence). The junction had 8 bases not matched to a gene; V was cut back by 1 base and J by 4 bases. DNA of the CDR3: TGTGCCAGCAGCTTAGGTGGAGCGGGAGGACGGTACAATGAGCAGTTCTTC. This sequence encodes CASSLGGAGGRYNEQFF.

The J gene is TRBJ2-3, the V gene TRBV25-1; TRBD1 might be the D (5 bases). Trimming cost V 4 bases and J 6 bases, with 8 bases left between them. CDR1 and CDR2 from the germline V gene are MGHDK and SYGVNS. There are 12 residues in the CDR3. CDR3 DNA: TGTGCCAGCAGTGGCTACAGGGATACGCAGTATTTT. This encodes CASSGYRDTQYF.

This chain uses TRBV19 with TRBJ1-2; TRBD1 agrees at 10 bases. J was trimmed by 8 bases and V by 5 bases; bases with no gene match: 14. Per the germline V gene, CDR1 is LNHDA and CDR2 is SQIVND (reference sequence). The CDR3 is 16 residues long. CDR3: CASSSDRGHFFEGYTF. For the CDR3, the DNA is TGTGCCAGTAGTTCCGACAGGGGGCACTTTTTCGAAGGCTACACCTTC.

The chain carries TRBV9 and TRBJ1-3; D is unresolved. This CDR3 is built from 14 residues. Per germline, CDR1 SGDLS and CDR2 YYNGEE. V was cut by 0 bases and J by 4 bases, with 8 bases left in between. In nucleotides, the CDR3 is TGTGCCAGCAGCGTAGGAAACTACGGAAACACCATATATTTT. Its protein product is CASSVGNYGNTIYF.

The chain links TRBV6-1 to TRBJ1-5; D unresolved. Trimming took 0 bases from V and 6 from J, leaving 6 bases between them. The CDR3 has 13 amino acids. Germline V gene sequence: CDR1 MNHNS, CDR2 SASEGT. This chain's CDR3 is CASSEASSQPQHF. The CDR3 DNA reads as TGTGCCAGCAGTGAAGCCTCGAGTCAGCCCCAGCATTTT.

This clone was picked up a small number of times. V gene TRBV23-1 combines with J gene TRBJ1-5, with TRBD1 as a possible D gene (5 bases). TRBV23-1 is an ORF, and what it does is uncertain. The CDR3 is 14 amino acids. Between the trimmed V and J ends, which lost 1 base and 6 bases, there was a span of 10 bases. The CDR3 loop reads CASSQCGGAQPQHF. The CDR3 coding sequence is TGCGCCAGCAGTCAATGCGGGGGAGCTCAGCCCCAGCATTTT.

The chain has TRBV27 and TRBJ2-1; 8 positions match TRBD2. The V gene end was trimmed by 3 bases and the J gene end by 0 bases; junction bases not matched to a gene: 10. The CDR3 has 18 residues. Per germline, CDR1 MNHEY and CDR2 SMNVEV (reference sequence). The CDR3 loop is CASSFIYGGRSSYNEQFF. The CDR3 region has the DNA TGTGCCAGCAGTTTCATTTACGGCGGGAGGAGCTCCTACAATGAGCAGTTCTTC.

The V and J genes are TRBV28 and TRBJ1-4; D unresolved. Looked up from germline, CDR1 is MDHEN and CDR2 is SYDVKM. This CDR3 has 15 residues. Trimming took off 8 bases at V and 4 bases at J, with 17 bases between the two ends. The CDR3 bases are TGTGCCAGCGTACCCGTCCCCGGGGTTAATGAAAAACTGTTTTTT. Translation gives CASVPVPGVNEKLFF.